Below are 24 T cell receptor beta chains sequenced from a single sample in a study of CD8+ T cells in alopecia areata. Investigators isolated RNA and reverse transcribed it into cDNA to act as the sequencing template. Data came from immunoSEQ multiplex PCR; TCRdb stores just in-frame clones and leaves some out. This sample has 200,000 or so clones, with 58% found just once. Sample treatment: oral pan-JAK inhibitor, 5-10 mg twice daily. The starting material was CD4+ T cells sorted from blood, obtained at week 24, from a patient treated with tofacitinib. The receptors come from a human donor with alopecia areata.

Here the CDR3 DNA reads TGTGCCAGCAGTCGTCCCTCCTACGAGCAGTACTTC. Its translation: CASSRPSYEQYF. The rearrangement links TRBV28 to TRBJ2-7; unclear D gene. With 5 bases removed from V and 0 bases from J, the gap between germline ends came to 5 bases. The CDR3 runs 12 residues. In germline, CDR1 is MDHEN, CDR2 SYDVKM.

The CDR3: CASSLAKGGNQPQHF. For the CDR3, the DNA is TGTGCCAGCAGCTTAGCGAAGGGCGGCAATCAGCCCCAGCATTTT. The chain has TRBV7-2 and TRBJ1-5; D call uncertain. V was cut by 0 bases and J by 2 bases, with 8 bases left in between. The CDR3 totals 15 residues. Germline lookup yields CDR1 SGHTA and CDR2 FQGNSA.

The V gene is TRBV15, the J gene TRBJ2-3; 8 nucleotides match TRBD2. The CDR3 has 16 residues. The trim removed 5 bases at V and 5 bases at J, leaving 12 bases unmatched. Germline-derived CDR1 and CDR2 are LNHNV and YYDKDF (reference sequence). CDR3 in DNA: TGTGCCACCAGCGTACTAGCGGCCGCTGCGGAAGATACGCAGTATTTT. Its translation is CATSVLAAAAEDTQYF.

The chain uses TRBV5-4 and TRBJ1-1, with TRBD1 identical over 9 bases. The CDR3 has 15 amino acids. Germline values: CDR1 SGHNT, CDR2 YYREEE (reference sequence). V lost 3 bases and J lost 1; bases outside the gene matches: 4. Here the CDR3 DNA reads TGTGCCAGCAGCTCGAGGGGACAGGGGAACACTGAAGCTTTCTTT. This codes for CASSSRGQGNTEAFF.

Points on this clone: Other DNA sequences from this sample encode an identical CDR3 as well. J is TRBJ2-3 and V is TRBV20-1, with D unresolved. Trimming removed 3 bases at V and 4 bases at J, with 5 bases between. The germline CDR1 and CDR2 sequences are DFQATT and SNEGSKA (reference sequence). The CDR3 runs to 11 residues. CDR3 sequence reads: CSARIADTQYF. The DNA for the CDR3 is TGCAGTGCTAGGATCGCAGATACGCAGTATTTT.

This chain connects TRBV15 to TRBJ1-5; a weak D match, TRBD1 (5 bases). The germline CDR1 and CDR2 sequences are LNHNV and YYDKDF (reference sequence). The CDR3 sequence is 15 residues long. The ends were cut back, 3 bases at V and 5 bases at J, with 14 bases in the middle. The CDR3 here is CATSRDSRRDQPQHF. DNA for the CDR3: TGTGCCACCAGCAGGGATTCTCGCAGGGATCAGCCCCAGCATTTT.

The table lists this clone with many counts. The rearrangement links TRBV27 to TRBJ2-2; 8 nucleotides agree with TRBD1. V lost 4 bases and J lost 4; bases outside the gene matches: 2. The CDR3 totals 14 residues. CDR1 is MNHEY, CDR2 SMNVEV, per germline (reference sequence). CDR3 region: CASSWTGTTGELFF. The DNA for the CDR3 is TGTGCCAGCAGTTGGACAGGGACCACCGGGGAGCTGTTTTTT.

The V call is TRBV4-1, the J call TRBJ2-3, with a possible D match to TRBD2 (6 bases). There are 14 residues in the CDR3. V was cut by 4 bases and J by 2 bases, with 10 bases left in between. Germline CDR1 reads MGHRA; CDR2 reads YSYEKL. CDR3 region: CASSRLAVTDTQYF. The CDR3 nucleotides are TGCGCCAGCAGCCGTTTAGCGGTCACAGATACGCAGTATTTT.

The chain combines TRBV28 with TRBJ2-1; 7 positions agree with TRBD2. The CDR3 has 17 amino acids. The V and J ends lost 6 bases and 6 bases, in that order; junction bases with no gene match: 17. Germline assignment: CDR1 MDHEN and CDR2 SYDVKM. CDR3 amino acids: CASRMGGRRTLRNEQFF. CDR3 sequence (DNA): TGTGCCAGCAGAATGGGGGGGAGACGTACCCTACGCAATGAGCAGTTCTTC.

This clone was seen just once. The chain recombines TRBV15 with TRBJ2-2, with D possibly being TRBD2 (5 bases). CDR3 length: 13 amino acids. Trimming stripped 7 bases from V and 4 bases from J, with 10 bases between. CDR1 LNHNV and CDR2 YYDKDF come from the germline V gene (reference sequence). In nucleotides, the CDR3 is TGTGCCACCACAGCGGCCTTCACCGGGGAGCTGTTTTTT. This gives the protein CATTAAFTGELFF.

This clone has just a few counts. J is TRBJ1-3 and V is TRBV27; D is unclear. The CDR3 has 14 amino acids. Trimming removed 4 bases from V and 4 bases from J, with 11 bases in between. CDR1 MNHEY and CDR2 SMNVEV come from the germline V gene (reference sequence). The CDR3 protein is CASSSPGLGNTIYF. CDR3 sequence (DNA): TGTGCCAGCAGTTCCCCGGGGTTGGGAAACACCATATATTTT.

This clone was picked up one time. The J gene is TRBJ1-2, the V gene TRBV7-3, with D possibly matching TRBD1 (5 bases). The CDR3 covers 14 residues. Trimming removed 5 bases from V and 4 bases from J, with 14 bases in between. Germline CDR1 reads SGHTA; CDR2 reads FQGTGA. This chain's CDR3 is CASSPGQGGYGYTF. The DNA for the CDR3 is TGTGCCAGCAGCCCAGGGCAGGGAGGCTATGGCTACACCTTC.

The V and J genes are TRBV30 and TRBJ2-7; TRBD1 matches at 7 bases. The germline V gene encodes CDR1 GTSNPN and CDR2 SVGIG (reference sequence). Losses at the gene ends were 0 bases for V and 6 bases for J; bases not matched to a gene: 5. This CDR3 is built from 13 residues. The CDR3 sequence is CAWSVGQAGEQYF. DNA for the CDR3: TGTGCCTGGAGTGTAGGACAGGCTGGCGAGCAGTACTTC.

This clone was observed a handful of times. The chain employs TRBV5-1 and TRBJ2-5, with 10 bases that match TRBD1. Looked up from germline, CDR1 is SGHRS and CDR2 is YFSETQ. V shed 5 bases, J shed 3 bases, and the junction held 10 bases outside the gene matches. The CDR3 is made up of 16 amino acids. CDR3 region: CASRSRPGTGEETQYF. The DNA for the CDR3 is TGCGCCAGCAGGTCGCGCCCTGGGACAGGGGAAGAGACCCAGTACTTC. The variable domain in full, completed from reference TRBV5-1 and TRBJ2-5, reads KAGVTQTPRYLIKTRGQQVTLSCSPISGHRSVSWYQQTPGQGLQFLFEYFSETQRNKGNFPGRFSGRQFSNSRSEMNVSTLELGDSALYLCASRSRPGTGEETQYFGPGTRLLVL.

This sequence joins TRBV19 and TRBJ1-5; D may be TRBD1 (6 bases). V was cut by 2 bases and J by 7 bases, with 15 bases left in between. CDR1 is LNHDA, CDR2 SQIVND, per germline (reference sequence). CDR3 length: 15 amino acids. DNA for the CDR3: TGTGCCAGTAGTATACGGGGGCGTTTGGACCAGCCCCAGCATTTT. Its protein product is CASSIRGRLDQPQHF.

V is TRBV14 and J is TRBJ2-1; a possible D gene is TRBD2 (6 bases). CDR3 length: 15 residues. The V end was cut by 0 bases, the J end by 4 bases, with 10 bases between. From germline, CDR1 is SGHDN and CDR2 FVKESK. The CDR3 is CASSQELAVYNEQFF. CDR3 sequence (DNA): TGTGCCAGCAGCCAAGAGTTAGCGGTTTACAATGAGCAGTTCTTC.

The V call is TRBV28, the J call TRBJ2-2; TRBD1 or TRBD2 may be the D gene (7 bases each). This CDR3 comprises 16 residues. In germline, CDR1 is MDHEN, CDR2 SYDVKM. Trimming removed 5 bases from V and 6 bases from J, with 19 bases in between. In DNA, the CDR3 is TGTGCCAGCAGTATTCCCAGGGGGGGCGCACCCGGGGAGCTGTTTTTT. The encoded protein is CASSIPRGGAPGELFF.

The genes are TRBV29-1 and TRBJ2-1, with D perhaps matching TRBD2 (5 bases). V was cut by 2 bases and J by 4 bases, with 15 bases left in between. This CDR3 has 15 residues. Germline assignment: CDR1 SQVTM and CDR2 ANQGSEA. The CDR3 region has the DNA TGCAGCGTTGAACTTCCGGGATACTTATACAATGAGCAGTTCTTC. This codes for CSVELPGYLYNEQFF.

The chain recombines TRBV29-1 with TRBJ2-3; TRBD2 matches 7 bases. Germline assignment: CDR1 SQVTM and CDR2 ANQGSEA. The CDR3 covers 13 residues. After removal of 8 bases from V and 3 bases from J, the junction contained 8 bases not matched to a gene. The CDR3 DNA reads TGCAGCCTATCCCCGGGGGGTACAGATACGCAGTATTTT. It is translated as CSLSPGGTDTQYF.

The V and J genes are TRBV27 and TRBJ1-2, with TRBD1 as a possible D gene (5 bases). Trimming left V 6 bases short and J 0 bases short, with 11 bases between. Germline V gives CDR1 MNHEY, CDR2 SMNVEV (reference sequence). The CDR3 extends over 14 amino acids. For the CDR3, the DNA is TGTGCCAGCAGCAAGACAGAGCCTAACTATGGCTACACCTTC. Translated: CASSKTEPNYGYTF.

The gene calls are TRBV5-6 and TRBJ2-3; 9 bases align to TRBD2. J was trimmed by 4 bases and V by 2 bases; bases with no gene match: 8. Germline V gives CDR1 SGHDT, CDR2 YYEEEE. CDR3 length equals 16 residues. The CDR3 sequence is CASSLGAGGPADTQYF. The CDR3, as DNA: TGTGCCAGCAGCTTAGGAGCGGGAGGTCCGGCAGATACGCAGTATTTT.

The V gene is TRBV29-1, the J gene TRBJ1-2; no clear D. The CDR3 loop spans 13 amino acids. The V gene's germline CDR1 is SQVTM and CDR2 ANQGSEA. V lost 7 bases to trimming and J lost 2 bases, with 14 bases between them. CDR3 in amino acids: CSASNEENYGYTF. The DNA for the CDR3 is TGCAGCGCCTCCAACGAAGAGAACTATGGCTACACCTTC.

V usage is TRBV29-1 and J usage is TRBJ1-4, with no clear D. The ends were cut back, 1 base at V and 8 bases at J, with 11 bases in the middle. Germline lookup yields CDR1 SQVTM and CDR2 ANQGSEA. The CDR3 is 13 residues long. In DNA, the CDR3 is TGCAGCGTTGAAGTGGGTACGGGCGAAAAACTGTTTTTT. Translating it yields CSVEVGTGEKLFF.

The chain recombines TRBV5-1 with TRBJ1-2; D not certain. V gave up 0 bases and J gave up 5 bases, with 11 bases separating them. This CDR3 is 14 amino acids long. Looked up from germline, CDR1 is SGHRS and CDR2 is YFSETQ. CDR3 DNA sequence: TGCGCCAGCAGCTTGGGGTCGGGGAGATATGGCTACACCTTC. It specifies CASSLGSGRYGYTF.